This TCR beta chain comes out of a study of beta chain features in type 1 diabetes. There are 14 residues in the CDR3. CDR1 MDHEN and CDR2 SYDVKM come from the germline V gene. The V end lost 3 bases, the J end lost 2 bases, and 7 bases lay between the germline ends. Sequencing targeted expressed TCRB transcripts, as all isolated RNA had been reverse transcribed. The assay was immunoSEQ multiplex PCR, and TCRdb's table has in-frame clones only and misses some. The sample shows about 400,000 clones, 10% to 15% of them seen only once. This clone showed up just a few times. Input material: naive CD4+ T cells from blood. This sequence joins TRBV28 and TRBJ2-2, with D maybe TRBD2 (5 bases). The clonotype was recovered from a man aged 18-30 years in good health. This chain's CDR3 is CASSFRGNTGELFF. CDR3 DNA: TGTGCCAGCAGTTTTCGGGGTAACACCGGGGAGCTGTTTTTT.